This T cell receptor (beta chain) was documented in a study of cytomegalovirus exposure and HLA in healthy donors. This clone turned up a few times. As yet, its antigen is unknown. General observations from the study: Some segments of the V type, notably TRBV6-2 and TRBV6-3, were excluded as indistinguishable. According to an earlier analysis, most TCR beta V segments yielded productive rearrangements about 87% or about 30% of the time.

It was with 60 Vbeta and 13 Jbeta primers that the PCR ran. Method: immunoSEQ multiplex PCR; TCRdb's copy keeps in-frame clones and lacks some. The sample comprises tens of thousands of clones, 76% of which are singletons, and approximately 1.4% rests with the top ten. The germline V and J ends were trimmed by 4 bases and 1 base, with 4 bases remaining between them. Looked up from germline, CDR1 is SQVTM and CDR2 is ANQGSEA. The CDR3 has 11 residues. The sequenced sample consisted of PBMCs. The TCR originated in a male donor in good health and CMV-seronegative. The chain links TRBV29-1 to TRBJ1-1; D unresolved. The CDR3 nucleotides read TGCAGCGTTGTGGCGAACACTGAAGCTTTCTTT. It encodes CSVVANTEAFF.